The clone carrying this T cell receptor beta chain was counted only a few times. Antigen specificity is unknown. Trimming pared 5 bases from V and 0 bases from J, leaving 13 bases between. This CDR3 has 15 amino acids. Germline CDR1 and CDR2: SGHTA and FQGTGA. An even split of each subset's genomic DNA across several immunoSEQ plates was performed. How the authors handled the data: Junction-only immunoSEQ data arrived without quality scores, meaning filtering differed. Produced via immunoSEQ multiplex PCR; TCRdb's table is partial and in-frame only. V and J calls and clone size follow that table, whereas D and trimming were derived from the DNA. This table holds over 2 million clones, under 95% found once. The data stem from a study of shared clonotypes between healthy human individuals. General study points: Sampling involved blood alone; tissue repertoires likely differ. Non-shared clonotypes were found to have lower generation probabilities than the clonotypes that were shared by all four of the sorted-subset donors.

The source of this sequence is a young man in good health. Some clones in this sample may be carry-over from other donors' samples. The rearrangement links TRBV7-3 to TRBJ1-1; D gene uncertain. Sequenced: naive CD4+ T cells from PBMCs. Noted subset: CD45RA+ positively selected. The CDR3 region is CASSPNNGLNTEAFF. The CDR3 DNA reads as TGTGCCAGCAGCCCTAACAACGGGTTGAACACTGAAGCTTTCTTT.